This T cell receptor (beta chain) was sequenced in a study of T cell repertoires in cytomegalovirus infection. Study-wide background: Matching HLA type and CMV infection were both indicated by public TCR beta signatures.

One entry per CDR3 protein, called by TCRdb with MiXCR from the reads. The data hold about 530,000 distinct CDR3 sequences, with roughly 29% observed a single time. V lost 3 bases to trimming and J lost 2 bases, with 11 bases between them. The CDR3 is 14 amino acids. Germline CDR1 SGHVS, CDR2 FQNEAQ. General study results and limits: There were carriers of CMV plus the relevant HLA, and cumulative public TCR beta family frequency identified them. In two of eight donors, the top clonotype was HLA-C-restricted CMV-specific.

This clonotype has more than one count but fewer than ten. The target antigen is unknown. The rearrangement joins TRBV7-8 to TRBJ2-7; D could derive from TRBD1 or TRBD2 (5 bases each). Sequencing used PBMCs. The source is a human donor in good health (CMV status not recorded). Some clones in this sample may be carry-over from other donors' samples. The CDR3 DNA reads as TGTGCCAGCAGCTTGGGACCGACCGCCTACGAGCAGTACTTC. Encoded protein: CASSLGPTAYEQYF.